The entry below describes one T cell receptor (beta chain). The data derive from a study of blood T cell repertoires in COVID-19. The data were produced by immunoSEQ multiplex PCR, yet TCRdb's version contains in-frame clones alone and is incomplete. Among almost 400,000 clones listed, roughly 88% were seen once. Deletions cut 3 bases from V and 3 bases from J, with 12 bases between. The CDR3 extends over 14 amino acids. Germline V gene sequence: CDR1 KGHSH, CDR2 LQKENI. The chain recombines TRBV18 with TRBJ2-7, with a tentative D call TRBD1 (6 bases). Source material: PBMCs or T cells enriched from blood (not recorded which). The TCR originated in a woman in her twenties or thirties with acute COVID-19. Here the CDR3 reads CASSPLDRYYEQYF. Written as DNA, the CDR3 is TGTGCCAGCTCACCTTTAGACAGGTACTACGAGCAGTACTTC.